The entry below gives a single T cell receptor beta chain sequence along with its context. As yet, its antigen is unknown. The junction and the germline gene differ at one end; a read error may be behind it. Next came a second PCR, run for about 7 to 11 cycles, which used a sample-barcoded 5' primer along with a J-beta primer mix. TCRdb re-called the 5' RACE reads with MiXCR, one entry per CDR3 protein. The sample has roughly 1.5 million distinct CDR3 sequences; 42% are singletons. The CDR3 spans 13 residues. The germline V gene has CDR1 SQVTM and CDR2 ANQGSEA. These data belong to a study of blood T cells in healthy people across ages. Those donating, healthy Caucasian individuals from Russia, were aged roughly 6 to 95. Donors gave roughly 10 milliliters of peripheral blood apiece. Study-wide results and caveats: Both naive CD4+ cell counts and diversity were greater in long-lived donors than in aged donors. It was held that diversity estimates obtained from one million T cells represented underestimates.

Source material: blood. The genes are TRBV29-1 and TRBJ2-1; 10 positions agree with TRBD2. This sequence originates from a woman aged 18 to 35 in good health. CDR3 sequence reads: CSIESGRGNEQFF. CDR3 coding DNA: TGCAGCATTGAAAGCGGGAGGGGAAATGAGCAGTTCTTC.